These T cell receptor beta chains were read from a single sample in a study of T cell responses to AZD1222 COVID-19 vaccine. TCRdb's copy holds only in-frame clones and misses some; the assay was immunoSEQ multiplex PCR. The data show more than 85,000 clones, around 90% seen once. This sample comprised peripheral blood, obtained on day 0 of AZD1222 vaccination. Receptor source: an adult in good health. CDR3s include the opening cysteine and the closing phenylalanine or tryptophan. D genes are given only for firm matches. Only some rows state a clone size, as once, few, many or a class for expanded clones.

J gene	clone size	V gene	D gene	CDR3 DNA	CDR3 protein
TRBJ1-5	few	TRBV27	-	TGTGCCAGCAGTTTAACATCGGCGAATCAGCCCCAGCATTTT	CASSLTSANQPQHF
TRBJ2-7	-	TRBV7-2	TRBD2	TGTGCCAGCAGCCCGGGACTAGTTATTAAGTACTTC	CASSPGLVIKYF
TRBJ2-7	-	TRBV6-5	-	TGTGCCAGCAGTTACGTCGCGGGTTCGACCTACGAGCAGTACTTC	CASSYVAGSTYEQYF
TRBJ2-2	-	TRBV2	-	TGTGCCAGCAGAAGGGACCTTACCGGGGAGCTGTTTTTT	CASRRDLTGELFF
TRBJ1-5	-	TRBV25-1	-	TGTGCCAGCAGAGGGGGAGATCAGCCCCAGCATTTT	CASRGGDQPQHF
TRBJ1-2	once	TRBV14	-	TGTGCCAGCAGCAACCGGGACTCCAGCGAAAGCTACACCTTC	CASSNRDSSESYTF
TRBJ2-7	-	TRBV10-3	-	TGTGCCATCAGAAATCAGTCGTCATCCTACGAGCAGTACTTC	CAIRNQSSSYEQYF
TRBJ2-7	-	TRBV7-3	TRBD2	TGTGCCAGCAGCTTACTAGCGGGAGAGCTCTACGAGCAGTACTTC	CASSLLAGELYEQYF
TRBJ2-7	-	TRBV7-2	TRBD2	TGTGCCAGCAGCTTACTAGCGGGGTACCCCTACGAGCAGTACTTC	CASSLLAGYPYEQYF
TRBJ1-1	-	TRBV5-6	TRBD1	TGTGCCAGCAGCTCACGGGACAGGCTGAACACTGAAGCTTTCTTT	CASSSRDRLNTEAFF
TRBJ1-1	-	TRBV10-3	-	TGTGCCATCAGGGGACAAGGGAACACTGAAGCTTTCTTT	CAIRGQGNTEAFF
TRBJ2-7	-	TRBV30	TRBD1	TGTGCCTGGAACAGGGGGCCGAGCTACGAGCAGTACTTC	CAWNRGPSYEQYF
TRBJ1-5	-	TRBV15	-	TGTGCCACCAGCAGAGCCCAAAATCAGCCCCAGCATTTT	CATSRAQNQPQHF
TRBJ1-3	-	TRBV9	-	TGTGCCAGCAGCGTAGATATCAGGGTCGGTGGAAACACCATATATTTT	CASSVDIRVGGNTIYF
TRBJ1-4	-	TRBV5-1	-	TGCGCCAGCAGTCGCGTCGAGAGTCAGGAAAAACTGTTTTTT	CASSRVESQEKLFF
TRBJ1-6	-	TRBV18	TRBD1	TGTGCCAGCTCACCACCTACGACAGGGAATTCACCCCTCCACTTT	CASSPPTTGNSPLHF
TRBJ2-7	-	TRBV6-2/TRBV6-3	-	TGTGCCAGCAGTCAGCAGGGGAGGGCGGTCGGCGAGCAGTACTTC	CASSQQGRAVGEQYF
TRBJ2-3	-	TRBV5-1	-	TGCGCCAGCAGCTTGAAAAGTGGCACAGATACGCAGTATTTT	CASSLKSGTDTQYF
TRBJ1-4	-	TRBV5-1	-	TGCGCCAGCAGCGAACAACACATGGCAACTAATGAAAAACTGTTTTTT	CASSEQHMATNEKLFF
TRBJ1-5	-	TRBV9	-	TGTGCCAGCAGCGCTTCGATCAATCAGCCCCAGCATTTT	CASSASINQPQHF
TRBJ2-1	few	TRBV7-9	-	TGTGCCAGCAGCTCGCTCAATGAGCAGTTCTTC	CASSSLNEQFF
TRBJ1-5	-	TRBV10-3	-	TGTGCCATCAGCGCGGTAGCAGGGAATCAGCCCCAGCATTTT	CAISAVAGNQPQHF
TRBJ2-5	-	TRBV4-2	-	TGTGCCAGCAGCCAAGATTTGAGAGGGGCTAGGGAGACCCAGTACTTC	CASSQDLRGARETQYF
TRBJ1-3	-	TRBV28	-	TGTGCCTCCCGAGGAGGGGCTGGAAACACCATATATTTT	CASRGGAGNTIYF
TRBJ2-7	-	TRBV2	TRBD1	TGTGCCAGCAGAAGGGGGACAGCGTACGAGCAGTACTTC	CASRRGTAYEQYF
TRBJ2-5	once	TRBV10-3	TRBD2	TGTGCCATCAGCGGAGGGGGACTAGCGGCAAACCAAGAGACCCAGTACTTC	CAISGGGLAANQETQYF